This TCR beta chain was sequenced in a study of T-cell reconstitution after alpha-beta-depleted transplantation in children. General study results and limits: The origin of alpha-beta T cells about two months after transplant was reportedly several hundred expanded graft clones. T-cell counts and diversity were attributed mostly to newly produced T cells one year after transplant. Some patients' high day-60 TCRbeta diversity was attributed to recipient cells surviving conditioning.

This clonotype has at least ten counts. Its antigen is undetermined. TCRbeta library preparation incorporated unique molecular identifiers. Via MiXCR, TCRdb re-called the PCR reads, giving one row per CDR3 protein. The sample lists 250,000 or so distinct CDR3 sequences; 6.5% to 10% were seen once. The sequence came from a male patient between 10 and 17 years old who had a stem cell transplant for acute lymphoblastic leukemia, so the T cells may come from the graft donor. The source material was PBMCs, mostly from graft donor cells, sampled 180 days after TCRalphabeta/CD19-depleted stem cell transplant.

The chain's CDR3 is CASSPTSGGATDTQYF. In DNA form, the CDR3 reads TGTGCCAGCAGTCCTACTAGCGGGGGGGCCACAGATACGCAGTATTTT. This sequence joins TRBV27 and TRBJ2-3, with 13 bases matching TRBD2. The germline CDR1 and CDR2 sequences are MNHEY and SMNVEV (reference sequence). CDR3 size: 16 residues. V trimming: 5 bases; J trimming: 2 bases; junction bases outside the gene matches: 4.